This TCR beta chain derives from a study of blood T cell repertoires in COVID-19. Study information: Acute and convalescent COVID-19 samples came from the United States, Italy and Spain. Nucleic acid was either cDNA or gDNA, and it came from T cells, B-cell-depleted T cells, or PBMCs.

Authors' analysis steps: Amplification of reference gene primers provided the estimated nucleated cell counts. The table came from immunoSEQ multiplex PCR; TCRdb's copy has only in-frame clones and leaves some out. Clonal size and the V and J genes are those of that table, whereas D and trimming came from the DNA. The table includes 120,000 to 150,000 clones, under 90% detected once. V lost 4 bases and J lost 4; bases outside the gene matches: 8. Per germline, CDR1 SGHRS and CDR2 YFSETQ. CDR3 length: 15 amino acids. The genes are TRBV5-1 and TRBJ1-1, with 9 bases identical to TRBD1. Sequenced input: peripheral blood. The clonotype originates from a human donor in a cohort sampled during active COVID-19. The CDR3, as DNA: TGCGCCAGCAGCCCCCGGACAGGGGAAGCCACTGAAGCTTTCTTT. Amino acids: CASSPRTGEATEAFF.